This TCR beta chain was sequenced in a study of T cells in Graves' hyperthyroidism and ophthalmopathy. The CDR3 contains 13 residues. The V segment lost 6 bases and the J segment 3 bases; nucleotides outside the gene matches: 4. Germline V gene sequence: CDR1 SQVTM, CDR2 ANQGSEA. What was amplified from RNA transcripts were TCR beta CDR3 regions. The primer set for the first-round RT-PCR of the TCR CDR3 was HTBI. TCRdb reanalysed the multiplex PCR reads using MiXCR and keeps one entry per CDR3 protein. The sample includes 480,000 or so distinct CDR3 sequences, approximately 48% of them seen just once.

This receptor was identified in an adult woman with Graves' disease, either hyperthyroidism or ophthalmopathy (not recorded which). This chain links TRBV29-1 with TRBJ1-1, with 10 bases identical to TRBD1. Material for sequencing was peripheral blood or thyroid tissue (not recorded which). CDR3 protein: CSVGTGDYTEAFF. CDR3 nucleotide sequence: TGCAGCGTGGGGACAGGGGATTACACTGAAGCTTTCTTT.